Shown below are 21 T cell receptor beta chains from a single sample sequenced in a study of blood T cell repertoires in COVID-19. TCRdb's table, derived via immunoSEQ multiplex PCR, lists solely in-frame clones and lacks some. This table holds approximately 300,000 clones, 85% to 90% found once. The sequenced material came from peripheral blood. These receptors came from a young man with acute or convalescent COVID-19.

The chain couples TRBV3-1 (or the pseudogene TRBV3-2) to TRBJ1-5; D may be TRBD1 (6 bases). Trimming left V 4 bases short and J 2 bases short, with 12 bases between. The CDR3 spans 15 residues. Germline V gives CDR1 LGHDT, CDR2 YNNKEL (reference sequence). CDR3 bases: TGTGCCAGCAGCCTATCAGGGGTGGGCAATCAGCCCCAGCATTTT. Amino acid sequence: CASSLSGVGNQPQHF.

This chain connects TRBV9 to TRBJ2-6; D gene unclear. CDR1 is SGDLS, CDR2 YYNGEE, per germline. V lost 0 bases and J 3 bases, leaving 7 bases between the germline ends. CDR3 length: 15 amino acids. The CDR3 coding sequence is TGTGCCAGCAGCGTAGCCCCAGGTGGGGCCAACGTCCTGACTTTC. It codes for CASSVAPGGANVLTF.

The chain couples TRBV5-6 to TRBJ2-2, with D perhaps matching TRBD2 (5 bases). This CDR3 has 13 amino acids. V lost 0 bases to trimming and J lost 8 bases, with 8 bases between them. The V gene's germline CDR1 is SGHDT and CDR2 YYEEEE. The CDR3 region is CASSLAGVGELFF. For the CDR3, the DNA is TGTGCCAGCAGCTTGGCCGGGGTTGGGGAGCTGTTTTTT.

The CDR3 DNA reads as TGTGCCTGGAGTGTCCGGGACAGGGCTAATTCACCCCTCCACTTT. Translated, it gives CAWSVRDRANSPLHF. V is TRBV30 and J is TRBJ1-6; TRBD1 matches 9 bases. V gave up 0 bases and J gave up 6 bases; unmatched junction bases: 3. Germline values: CDR1 GTSNPN, CDR2 SVGIG (reference sequence). The CDR3 has 15 amino acids.

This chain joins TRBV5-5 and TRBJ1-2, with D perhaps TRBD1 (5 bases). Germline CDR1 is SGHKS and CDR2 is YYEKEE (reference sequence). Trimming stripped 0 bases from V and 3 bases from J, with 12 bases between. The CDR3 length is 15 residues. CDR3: CASSLDGGDYYGYTF. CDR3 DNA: TGTGCCAGCAGCTTGGATGGGGGGGATTACTATGGCTACACCTTC. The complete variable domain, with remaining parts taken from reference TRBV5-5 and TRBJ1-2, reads DAGVTQSPTHLIKTRGQQVTLRCSPISGHKSVSWYQQVLGQGPQFIFQYYEKEERGRGNFPDRFSARQFPNYSSELNVNALLLGDSALYLCASSLDGGDYYGYTFGSGTRLTVV.

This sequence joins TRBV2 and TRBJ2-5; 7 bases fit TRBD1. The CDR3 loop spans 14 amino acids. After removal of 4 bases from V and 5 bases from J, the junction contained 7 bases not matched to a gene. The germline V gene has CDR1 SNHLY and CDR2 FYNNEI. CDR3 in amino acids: CASSVIGGRETQYF. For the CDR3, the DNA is TGTGCCAGCAGTGTAATAGGGGGCAGGGAGACCCAGTACTTC.

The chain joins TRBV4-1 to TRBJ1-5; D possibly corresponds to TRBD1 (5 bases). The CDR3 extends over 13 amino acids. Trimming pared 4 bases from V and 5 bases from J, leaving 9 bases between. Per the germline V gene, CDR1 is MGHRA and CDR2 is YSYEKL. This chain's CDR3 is CASSLQGDQPQHF. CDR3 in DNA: TGCGCCAGCAGCCTCCAGGGTGATCAGCCCCAGCATTTT.

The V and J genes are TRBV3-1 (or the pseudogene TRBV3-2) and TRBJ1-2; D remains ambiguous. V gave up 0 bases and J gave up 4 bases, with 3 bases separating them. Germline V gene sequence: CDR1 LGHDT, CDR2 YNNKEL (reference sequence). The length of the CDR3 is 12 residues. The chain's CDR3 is CASSQDIYGYTF. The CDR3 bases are TGTGCCAGCAGCCAAGATATCTATGGCTACACCTTC.

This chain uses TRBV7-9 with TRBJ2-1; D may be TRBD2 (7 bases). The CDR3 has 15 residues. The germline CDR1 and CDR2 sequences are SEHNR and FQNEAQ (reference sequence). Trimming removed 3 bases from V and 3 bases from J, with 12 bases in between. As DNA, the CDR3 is TGTGCCAGCAGCTTTAAAAGGGGGGGCTACAATGAGCAGTTCTTC. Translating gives CASSFKRGGYNEQFF.

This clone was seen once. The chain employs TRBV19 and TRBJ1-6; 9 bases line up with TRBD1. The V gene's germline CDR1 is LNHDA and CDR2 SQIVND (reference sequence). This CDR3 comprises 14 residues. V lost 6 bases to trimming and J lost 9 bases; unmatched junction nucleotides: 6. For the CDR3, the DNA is TGTGCCAGTAGGGACAGGGGAGGTGGTTCACCCCTCCACTTT. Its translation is CASRDRGGGSPLHF.

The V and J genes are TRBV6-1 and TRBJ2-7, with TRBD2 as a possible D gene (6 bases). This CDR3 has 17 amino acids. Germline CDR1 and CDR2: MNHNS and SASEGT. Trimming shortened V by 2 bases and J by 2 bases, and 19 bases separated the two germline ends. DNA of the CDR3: TGTGCCAGCAGTGAACCTCGTTCGGGACTGATACCCTACGAGCAGTACTTC. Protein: CASSEPRSGLIPYEQYF.

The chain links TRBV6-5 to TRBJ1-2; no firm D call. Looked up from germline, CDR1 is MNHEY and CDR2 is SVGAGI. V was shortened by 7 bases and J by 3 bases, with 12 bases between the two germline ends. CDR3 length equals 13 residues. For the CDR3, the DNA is TGTGCCAGCACAGGAGGGATTGACTATGGCTACACCTTC. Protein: CASTGGIDYGYTF.

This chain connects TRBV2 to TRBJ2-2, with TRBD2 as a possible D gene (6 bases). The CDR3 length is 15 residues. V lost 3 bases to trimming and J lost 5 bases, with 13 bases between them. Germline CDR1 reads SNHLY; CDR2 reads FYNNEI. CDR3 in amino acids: CASSEGGFATGELFF. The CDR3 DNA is TGTGCCAGCAGTGAGGGGGGTTTTGCGACCGGGGAGCTGTTTTTT.

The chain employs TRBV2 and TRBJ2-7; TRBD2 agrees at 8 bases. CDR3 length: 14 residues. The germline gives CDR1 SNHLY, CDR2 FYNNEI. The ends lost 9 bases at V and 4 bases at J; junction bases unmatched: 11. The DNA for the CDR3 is TGTGCCAGTTCTTGGAGCGGGAGAAATTACGAGCAGTACTTC. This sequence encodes CASSWSGRNYEQYF. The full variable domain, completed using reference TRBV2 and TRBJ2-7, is EPEVTQTPSHQVTQMGQEVILRCVPISNHLYFYWYRQILGQKVEFLVSFYNNEISEKSEIFDDQFSVERPDGSNFTLKIRSTKLEDSAMYFCASSWSGRNYEQYFGPGTRLTVT.

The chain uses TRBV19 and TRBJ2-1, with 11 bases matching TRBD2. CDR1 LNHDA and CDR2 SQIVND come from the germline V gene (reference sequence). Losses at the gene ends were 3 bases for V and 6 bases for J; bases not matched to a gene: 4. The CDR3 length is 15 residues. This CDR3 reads CASSIIAGGVNEQFF. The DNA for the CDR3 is TGTGCCAGTAGTATTATAGCGGGAGGGGTCAATGAGCAGTTCTTC. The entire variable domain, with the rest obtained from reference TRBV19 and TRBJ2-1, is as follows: DGGITQSPKYLFRKEGQNVTLSCEQNLNHDAMYWYRQDPGQGLRLIYYSQIVNDFQKGDIAEGYSVSREKKESFPLTVTSAQKNPTAFYLCASSIIAGGVNEQFFGPGTRLTVL.

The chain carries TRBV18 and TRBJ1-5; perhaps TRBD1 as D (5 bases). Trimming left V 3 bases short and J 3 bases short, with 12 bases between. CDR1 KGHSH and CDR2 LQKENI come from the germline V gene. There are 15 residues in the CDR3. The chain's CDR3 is CASSPFQGNNQPQHF. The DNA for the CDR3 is TGTGCCAGCTCACCCTTCCAGGGAAACAATCAGCCCCAGCATTTT.

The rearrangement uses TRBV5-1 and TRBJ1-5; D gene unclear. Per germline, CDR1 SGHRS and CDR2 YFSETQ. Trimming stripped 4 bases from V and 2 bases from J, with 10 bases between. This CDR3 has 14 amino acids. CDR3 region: CASSPSYGNQPQHF. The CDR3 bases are TGCGCCAGCAGCCCCTCCTATGGCAATCAGCCCCAGCATTTT.

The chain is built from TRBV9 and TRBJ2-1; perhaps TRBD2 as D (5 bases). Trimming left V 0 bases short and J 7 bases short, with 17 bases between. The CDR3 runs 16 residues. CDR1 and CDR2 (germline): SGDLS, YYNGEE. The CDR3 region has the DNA TGTGCCAGCAGCGTAGAAAGTGGTCTACCGGGGAATGAGCAGTTCTTC. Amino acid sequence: CASSVESGLPGNEQFF.

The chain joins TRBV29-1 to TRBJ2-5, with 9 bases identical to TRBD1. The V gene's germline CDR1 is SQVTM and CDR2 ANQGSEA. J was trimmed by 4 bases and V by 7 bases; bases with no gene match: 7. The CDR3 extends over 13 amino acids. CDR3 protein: CSGRRDRAETQYF. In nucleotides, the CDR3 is TGCAGCGGAAGACGGGACAGGGCAGAGACCCAGTACTTC.

The CDR3 sequence: CASSQTSGRAADTQYF. CDR3 nucleotides: TGCGCCAGCAGCCAAACTAGCGGGAGGGCCGCAGATACGCAGTATTTT. This rearrangement joins TRBV4-1 to TRBJ2-3, with TRBD2 matching 13 bases. Trimming removed 2 bases from V and 4 bases from J; junction bases left unmatched: 3. Germline CDR1 and CDR2: MGHRA and YSYEKL. The CDR3 consists of 16 residues.

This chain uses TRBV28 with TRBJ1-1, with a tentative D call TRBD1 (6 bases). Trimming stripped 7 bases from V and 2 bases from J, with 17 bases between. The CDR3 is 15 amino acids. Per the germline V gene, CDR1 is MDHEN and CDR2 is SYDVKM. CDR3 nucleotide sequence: TGTGCCAGCAACCCCCCGGACAGCTTAAACACTGAAGCTTTCTTT. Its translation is CASNPPDSLNTEAFF.